The rows below give T cell receptor beta chains drawn from one sample of a study of blood T cell repertoires in COVID-19. Here immunoSEQ multiplex PCR was the method, and the copy in TCRdb shows in-frame clones only, minus some. Altogether 200,000 to 250,000 clones are present, roughly nine tenths being singletons, with the ten largest covering about 9.4%. Sequencing was done on a sample of peripheral blood. The receptor set was obtained from a woman in her forties or fifties with COVID-19, enrolled during active disease. CDR3s include the opening cysteine and the closing phenylalanine or tryptophan. The D gene is left open where the match is weak. Not every row has a clone size; where given, it reads once, few, many or a size class.

j_call | cdr3_length | v_call | clone_size | d_call | cdr3_aa | cdr3_nt
TRBJ2-3 | 15 | TRBV10-2 | - | TRBD2 | CASSGLAGGPDTQYF | TGCGCCAGCAGCGGACTAGCGGGGGGCCCAGATACGCAGTATTTT
TRBJ2-7 | 16 | TRBV5-6 | - | TRBD1 | CASSPWDSHSSYEQYF | TGTGCCAGCAGTCCCTGGGACAGCCATAGCTCCTACGAGCAGTACTTC
TRBJ2-3 | 15 | TRBV13 | - | - | CASSLDVSGSDTQYF | TGTGCCAGCAGCTTAGATGTTAGCGGATCAGATACGCAGTATTTT
TRBJ2-3 | 17 | TRBV11-2 | - | TRBD2 | CASKAFVGLAVTDTQYF | TGTGCCAGCAAAGCTTTTGTGGGACTAGCGGTCACAGATACGCAGTATTTT
TRBJ2-1 | 14 | TRBV7-3 | - | TRBD2 | CASSPLAGANEQFF | TGTGCCAGCAGCCCTTTAGCGGGCGCGAATGAGCAGTTCTTC
TRBJ2-3 | 15 | TRBV4-1 | - | TRBD1 | CASSQDRGQGDTQYF | TGCGCCAGCAGCCAAGACAGGGGGCAGGGAGATACGCAGTATTTT
TRBJ1-2 | 13 | TRBV2 | - | - | CASGGRPKEGYTF | TGTGCCAGCGGTGGCAGGCCCAAAGAAGGCTACACCTTC
TRBJ2-1 | 20 | TRBV6-2/TRBV6-3 | - | - | CASSYSINGGGLGSYNEQFF | TGTGCCAGCAGTTACTCGATTAATGGGGGCGGTTTGGGCTCCTACAATGAGCAGTTCTTC
TRBJ2-3 | 14 | TRBV27 | - | TRBD2 | CASSPSGFRDTQYF | TGTGCCAGCAGTCCTAGCGGGTTCAGAGATACGCAGTATTTT
TRBJ1-6 | 14 | TRBV7-9 | once | TRBD1 | CASSFGTDNSPLHF | TGTGCCAGCAGCTTCGGGACAGATAATTCACCCCTCCACTTT
TRBJ2-1 | 15 | TRBV6-5 | - | TRBD2 | CASGRLAGSAVEQFF | TGTGCCAGCGGAAGACTAGCGGGCTCGGCAGTTGAGCAGTTCTTC
TRBJ2-2 | 14 | TRBV27 | - | - | CASGFGGNTGELFF | TGTGCCAGCGGGTTCGGGGGGAACACCGGGGAGCTGTTTTTT
TRBJ1-1 | 15 | TRBV19 | - | TRBD1 | CASSFQGQLNTEAFF | TGTGCCAGTAGTTTTCAGGGACAGTTGAACACTGAAGCTTTCTTT
TRBJ2-5 | 13 | TRBV12-3/TRBV12-4 | - | - | CASGQGSRETQYF | TGTGCCAGTGGGCAGGGTTCGAGAGAGACCCAGTACTTC
TRBJ1-2 | 13 | TRBV2 | - | - | CASKPGLIGGYTF | TGTGCCAGCAAACCCGGACTCATCGGAGGCTACACCTTC
TRBJ1-1 | 14 | TRBV3-1/TRBV3-2 | - | - | CASSPRRVRAEAFF | TGTGCCAGCAGCCCTCGGAGGGTACGGGCTGAAGCTTTCTTT
TRBJ1-1 | 14 | TRBV2 | - | TRBD1 | CASREKGGDTEAFF | TGTGCCAGCAGAGAAAAAGGGGGCGACACTGAAGCTTTCTTT
TRBJ2-5 | 22 | TRBV12-5 | - | TRBD2 | CASGLVGVSGGFYRLHQETQYF | TGTGCTAGTGGTTTGGTAGGGGTTAGCGGGGGCTTTTACCGGTTGCATCAAGAGACCCAGTACTTC
TRBJ1-3 | 17 | TRBV9 | - | TRBD1 | CASSVSPGGFSGNTIYF | TGTGCCAGCAGCGTATCTCCAGGGGGCTTCTCTGGAAACACCATATATTTT
TRBJ2-7 | 13 | TRBV7-6 | - | TRBD2 | CASSPGGTYEQYF | TGTGCCAGCAGCCCCGGGGGGACCTACGAGCAGTACTTC
TRBJ1-2 | 16 | TRBV3-1/TRBV3-2 | - | - | CASSQDTGRANYGYTF | TGTGCCAGCAGCCAAGACACGGGCAGGGCGAACTATGGCTACACCTTC
TRBJ1-4 | 13 | TRBV5-4 | - | - | CASSLGQNEKLFF | TGTGCCAGCAGCTTGGGGCAGAATGAAAAACTGTTTTTT
TRBJ1-1 | 12 | TRBV30 | once | - | CAWGPGDTEAFF | TGTGCCTGGGGTCCGGGGGACACTGAAGCTTTCTTT
TRBJ1-1 | 13 | TRBV12-3/TRBV12-4 | - | - | CASSLQGQVVPFF | TGTGCCAGCAGTTTACAGGGGCAAGTTGTCCCTTTCTTT
TRBJ2-1 | 17 | TRBV5-6 | - | - | CASSLSPSGVSYNEQFF | TGTGCCAGCAGCTTGTCCCCCTCGGGGGTATCCTACAATGAGCAGTTCTTC
TRBJ2-3 | 15 | TRBV5-1 | - | TRBD2 | CASSFSGATTDTQYF | TGCGCCAGCAGCTTCAGCGGGGCCACCACAGATACGCAGTATTTT
TRBJ2-2 | 15 | TRBV2 | many | TRBD2 | CASNQRGALTGELFF | TGTGCCAGCAACCAGCGGGGGGCCTTAACCGGGGAGCTGTTTTTT
TRBJ1-2 | 14 | TRBV10-3 | - | - | CAISESGGDYGYTF | TGTGCCATCAGTGAGTCGGGGGGAGACTATGGCTACACCTTC
TRBJ2-7 | 15 | TRBV9 | - | TRBD1 | CASSVRDRDTREQYF | TGTGCCAGCAGCGTACGGGACAGGGATACGAGAGAGCAGTACTTC
TRBJ1-2 | 13 | TRBV6-2/TRBV6-3 | - | - | CASSYSDSYGYTF | TGTGCCAGCAGTTACTCTGACAGCTATGGCTACACCTTC
TRBJ2-2 | 17 | TRBV4-1 | many | TRBD2 | CASSQDRRTSVDGELFF | TGCGCCAGCAGCCAAGATCGGCGGACTAGCGTCGACGGGGAGCTGTTTTTT
TRBJ1-5 | 14 | TRBV3-1/TRBV3-2 | - | - | CASSLTGGHQPQHF | TGTGCCAGCAGCCTGACAGGAGGTCATCAGCCCCAGCATTTT
TRBJ2-3 | 14 | TRBV24-1 | - | TRBD1 | CATRGTGGPDTQYF | TGTGCCACCAGGGGGACAGGGGGTCCAGATACGCAGTATTTT
TRBJ2-7 | 14 | TRBV4-3 | - | - | CASSQDFPSYEQYF | TGCGCCAGCAGCCAAGATTTCCCTTCCTACGAGCAGTACTTC
TRBJ2-2 | 15 | TRBV19 | - | - | CASLGQGGGTGELFF | TGTGCCAGCCTAGGGCAGGGAGGAGGCACCGGGGAGCTGTTTTTT
TRBJ1-5 | 13 | TRBV19 | - | - | CATQGFINQPQHF | TGTGCCACTCAGGGGTTCATCAATCAGCCCCAGCATTTT
TRBJ2-7 | 14 | TRBV7-2 | once | - | CASNRETGSYEQYF | TGTGCCAGTAACAGGGAGACGGGATCCTACGAGCAGTACTTC
TRBJ2-5 | 14 | TRBV30 | - | TRBD2 | CAGAGGRSEETQYF | TGTGCCGGGGCGGGGGGGCGTTCGGAAGAGACCCAGTACTTC
TRBJ1-5 | 13 | TRBV7-9 | few | - | CASSRGSEQPQHF | TGTGCCAGCAGCCGGGGGTCAGAACAGCCCCAGCATTTT
TRBJ2-1 | 11 | TRBV20-1 | - | - | CSASRPGEQFF | TGCAGTGCTTCTAGGCCCGGTGAGCAGTTCTTC
TRBJ1-4 | 14 | TRBV21-1 | - | - | CASEWEEGDEKLFF | TGTGCCAGCGAATGGGAGGAGGGTGATGAAAAACTGTTTTTT
TRBJ1-4 | 12 | TRBV10-3 | once | TRBD1 | CAIGQGYEKLFF | TGTGCCATAGGACAGGGGTACGAAAAACTGTTTTTT
TRBJ1-2 | 13 | TRBV20-1 | - | TRBD1 | CSASTGTGDGYTF | TGCAGTGCTAGTACCGGGACAGGGGACGGCTACACCTTC
TRBJ2-3 | 16 | TRBV9 | - | - | CASSVATRGRTDTQYF | TGTGCCAGCAGCGTAGCTACGCGGGGGCGCACAGATACGCAGTATTTT
TRBJ1-1 | 14 | TRBV2 | - | - | CASSDNRQNTEAFF | TGTGCCAGCAGTGATAACAGGCAAAACACTGAAGCTTTCTTT
TRBJ1-2 | 14 | TRBV23-1 | - | - | CASSHWGGNYGYTF | TGCGCCAGCAGTCACTGGGGAGGTAACTATGGCTACACCTTC
TRBJ1-1 | 13 | TRBV29-1 | few | TRBD1 | CSAVPGQGFEAFF | TGCAGCGCCGTTCCGGGACAGGGGTTTGAAGCTTTCTTT
TRBJ2-2 | 15 | TRBV5-1 | many | TRBD2 | CASSFRAGDTGELFF | TGCGCCAGCAGCTTCCGGGCGGGAGACACCGGGGAGCTGTTTTTT
TRBJ2-7 | 13 | TRBV19 | - | - | CASSIDRGGEQYF | TGTGCCAGTAGTATAGATCGAGGGGGCGAGCAGTACTTC
TRBJ1-1 | 16 | TRBV9 | - | - | CASSPTPAEGTTEAFF | TGTGCCAGCAGCCCGACACCGGCGGAGGGGACCACTGAAGCTTTCTTT
TRBJ1-1 | 16 | TRBV11-2 | - | - | CASSPPGLTFGTEAFF | TGTGCCAGCAGCCCGCCGGGACTTACATTTGGCACTGAAGCTTTCTTT
TRBJ1-1 | 11 | TRBV30 | - | - | CAWRGTTEGFF | TGTGCCTGGAGAGGGACAACGGAAGGTTTCTTT
TRBJ1-2 | 13 | TRBV7-9 | once | TRBD1 | CASSSDRGYGYTF | TGTGCCAGCAGCTCGGACAGGGGCTATGGCTACACCTTC
TRBJ1-6 | 14 | TRBV10-2 | - | - | CASSERGSYQPLHF | TGCGCCAGCAGTGAGCGGGGTTCTTATCAGCCCCTCCACTTT
TRBJ2-2 | 19 | TRBV15 | once | - | CATSRDPGLPQLNTGELFF | TGTGCCACCAGCAGAGATCCTGGACTCCCCCAACTGAACACCGGGGAGCTGTTTTTT